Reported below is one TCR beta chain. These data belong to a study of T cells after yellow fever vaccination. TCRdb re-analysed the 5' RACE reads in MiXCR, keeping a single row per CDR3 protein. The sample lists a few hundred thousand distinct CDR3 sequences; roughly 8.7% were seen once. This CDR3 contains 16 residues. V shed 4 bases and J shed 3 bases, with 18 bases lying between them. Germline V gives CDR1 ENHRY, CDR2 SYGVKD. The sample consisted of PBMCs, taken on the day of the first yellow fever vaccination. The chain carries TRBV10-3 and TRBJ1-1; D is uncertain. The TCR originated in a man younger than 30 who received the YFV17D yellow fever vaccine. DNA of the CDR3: TGTGCCATCAGTGTAAATGGGAGACTTAGGTACACTGAAGCTTTCTTT. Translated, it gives CAISVNGRLRYTEAFF.